This is a list of T cell receptor beta chains from one sample in a study of shared clonotypes between healthy human individuals. Repertoires were generated with immunoSEQ multiplex PCR, while TCRdb's copy carries only in-frame clones and drops some. The sample includes 2 million to 3 million clones, approximately 94% of them seen just once. Sequences were obtained from naive CD4+ T cells from PBMCs. These receptor sequences come from a man aged 18 to 30 in good health. Some clones in this sample may be carry-over from other donors' samples. CDR3s include the opening cysteine and the closing phenylalanine or tryptophan. Each record gives: J gene, clone size, V gene, D gene, CDR3 DNA, CDR3 protein. D genes are given only for firm matches. Clone size, where shown, is once, few, many, or a class for clones that have expanded.

TRBJ2-2 NA TRBV5-4 TRBD2 TGTGCCAGCAGCCCTGTTGCGGGAGGGCCGGGCGGGGAGCTGTTTTTT CASSPVAGGPGGELFF
TRBJ2-7 NA TRBV5-1 NA TGCGCCAGCAGCTTGGGGGGATTGAGGTTAAACGAGCAGTACTTC CASSLGGLRLNEQYF
TRBJ1-2 NA TRBV7-9 NA TGTGCCAGCAGCTTAGCGGGCAGTGGCTACACCTTC CASSLAGSGYTF
TRBJ2-5 once TRBV9 NA TGTGCCAGCAGCGTAGAGGTCGGGGCCCAAGAGACCCAGTACTTC CASSVEVGAQETQYF
TRBJ1-3 NA TRBV15 NA TGTGCCACCCCGAGGAAAGTGCTTTGGGGAAACACCATATATTTT CATPRKVLWGNTIYF
TRBJ2-4 NA TRBV12-5 NA TGTGCTAGTGGTTTAGGGACTGGAAATCAGTACTTC CASGLGTGNQYF
TRBJ2-1 NA TRBV10-2 TRBD2 TGCGCCAGCAGACGACTAGCACCCTCCCACAATGAGCAGTTCTTC CASRRLAPSHNEQFF
TRBJ2-5 NA TRBV19 NA TGTGCCAGTTCCGGGATGGAAGAGACCCAGTACTTC CASSGMEETQYF
TRBJ1-2 NA TRBV19 NA TGTGCCAGTAGTATAGGAGGGGGAAACTATGGCTACACCTTC CASSIGGGNYGYTF
TRBJ2-7 NA TRBV9 TRBD2 TGTGCCAGCAGCGTAGGTCTAGCGGGAGGATTCGGGGAGCAGTACTTC CASSVGLAGGFGEQYF
TRBJ2-1 once TRBV19 NA TGTGCCACCCTTCGGCCTGGACGGGGTTACAATGAGCAGTTCTTC CATLRPGRGYNEQFF
TRBJ2-5 once TRBV7-2 NA TGTGCCAGCAGCTTAGATCGGTACCAAGAGACCCAGTACTTC CASSLDRYQETQYF
TRBJ2-7 NA TRBV28 NA TGTGCCAGCAGTGGGTTCTCCTACGAGCAGTACTTC CASSGFSYEQYF
TRBJ2-7 NA TRBV2 NA TGTGCCAGCAGTGGTGAGCGCGAGCAGTACTTC CASSGEREQYF
TRBJ2-7 NA TRBV6-1 NA TGTGCCAGCAGTGACAGGCGAACCTACGAGCAGTACTTC CASSDRRTYEQYF
TRBJ2-7 once TRBV7-9 NA TGTGCCAGCAGCTTCTCGTTAGGGGACGAGCAGTACTTC CASSFSLGDEQYF
TRBJ2-1 NA TRBV5-1 NA TGCGCCAGCAGCACGGGATGGGCAGAAAAGTACAATGAGCAGTTCTTC CASSTGWAEKYNEQFF
TRBJ1-4 NA TRBV2 NA TGTGCCAGCAGTGAGTTCGGGGTCACTAATGAAAAACTGTTTTTT CASSEFGVTNEKLFF
TRBJ2-2 NA TRBV10-2 TRBD2 TGCGCCAGCAGAACCACTAGCGGGAGGGCCAACACCGGGGAGCTGTTTTTT CASRTTSGRANTGELFF
TRBJ1-6 NA TRBV29-1 NA TGCAGCGCCGGACAGACTTATAATTCACCCCTCCACTTT CSAGQTYNSPLHF
TRBJ2-1 NA TRBV9 TRBD2 TGTGCCAGCAGCGTTGCTAGCGGTCCCTACAATGAGCAGTTCTTC CASSVASGPYNEQFF
TRBJ1-1 NA TRBV27 NA TGTGCCAGCAGGGGACCGGGGTTCATGAACACTGAAGCTTTCTTT CASRGPGFMNTEAFF
TRBJ2-1 NA TRBV15 NA TGTGCCACCAGCAGAGAATGGTCGGAGCAGTTCTTC CATSREWSEQFF
TRBJ1-1 once TRBV7-8 TRBD1 TGTGCCAGCAGCAGTCACGACAGGGCGACTGAAGCTTTCTTT CASSSHDRATEAFF
TRBJ2-5 once TRBV11-2 NA TGTGCCAGCAGCTTAGGGCAGAAAGAGACCCAGTACTTC CASSLGQKETQYF
TRBJ2-5 NA TRBV5-1 NA TGCGCCAGCAGCTTGGCCAGGGTAGCGGAAGAGACCCAGTACTTC CASSLARVAEETQYF
TRBJ1-5 NA TRBV18 TRBD1 TGTGCCAGCTCACAAAGCAGGGGGCGGGATCAGCCCCAGCATTTT CASSQSRGRDQPQHF
TRBJ2-5 NA TRBV7-9 TRBD1 TGTGCCAGCAGCTCTGGACAGGGGCAGAGGGAGACCCAGTACTTC CASSSGQGQRETQYF
TRBJ2-1 NA TRBV28 TRBD2 TGTGCCAGCAGTTCCCCCGCGGGAGCACACAATGAGCAGTTCTTC CASSSPAGAHNEQFF
TRBJ1-5 NA TRBV28 TRBD1 TGTGCCAGCAGGGGGCGACAGGGGCATCAGCCCCAGCATTTT CASRGRQGHQPQHF
TRBJ2-1 NA TRBV5-1 TRBD2 TGCGCCAGCAGCGCCAGACTAGCGGCCACCTACAATGAGCAGTTCTTC CASSARLAATYNEQFF
TRBJ2-7 once TRBV5-1 TRBD1 TGCGCCAGCAGCCCTTCCTCGGGACAGGGGGCGAATGAGCAGTACTTC CASSPSSGQGANEQYF
TRBJ2-5 NA TRBV6-5 TRBD1 TGTGCCAGCAGTTATAAAGGGACAGGGAATCAAGAGACCCAGTACTTC CASSYKGTGNQETQYF
TRBJ2-5 NA TRBV7-7 TRBD1 TGTGCCAGCAGCTTAGCGTTAGGGACAGGGAGGTTTGGAGAGACCCAGTACTTC CASSLALGTGRFGETQYF
TRBJ1-2 NA TRBV6-1 NA TGTGCCAGCAGTCAGACGGGCTATGGCTACACCTTC CASSQTGYGYTF
TRBJ1-4 NA TRBV11-2 NA TGTGCCAGCAGCTTAGGGCTAGGCTATGCAACTAATGAAAAACTGTTTTTT CASSLGLGYATNEKLFF
TRBJ1-2 NA TRBV5-8 NA TGTGCCAGCAGGCAGAGGGGGAAATCTGGCTACACCTTC CASRQRGKSGYTF
TRBJ1-3 NA TRBV28 NA TGTGCCAGCAGTCAAGGGGGGGGTGCCGGAAACACCATATATTTT CASSQGGGAGNTIYF
TRBJ2-1 NA TRBV6-5 NA TGTGCCAGCAACGGGGCTGGCCATCACAATGAGCAGTTCTTC CASNGAGHHNEQFF
TRBJ1-3 NA TRBV7-9 NA TGTGCCAGCAGTAGGGGGTTGGACACCATATATTTT CASSRGLDTIYF
TRBJ2-7 NA TRBV5-1 NA TGCGCCAGCAGCGTTCAAACTAGCAACGAGCAGTACTTC CASSVQTSNEQYF
TRBJ2-1 NA TRBV9 NA TGTGCCAGCAGCGTAGGAGGATTCAGCTCCTACAATGAGCAGTTCTTC CASSVGGFSSYNEQFF
TRBJ2-7 NA TRBV29-1 TRBD1 TGCAGCGTAGGGGACAGTTCCTACGAGCAGTACTTC CSVGDSSYEQYF
TRBJ2-1 NA TRBV7-2 TRBD2 TGTGCCAGCAGCTTGCAGCGGGATGGGTATGAGCAGTTCTTC CASSLQRDGYEQFF
TRBJ2-1 once TRBV7-9 NA TGTGCCAGCAGCTTATTGCCAGGGACCTACAATGAGCAGTTCTTC CASSLLPGTYNEQFF
TRBJ2-2 NA TRBV28 TRBD2 TGTGCCAGCCCTTGGCGGGAGGGTCCGTACACCGGGGAGCTGTTTTTT CASPWREGPYTGELFF
TRBJ2-7 NA TRBV18 TRBD2 TGTGCCAGCTCACCATTTGGTAGCGGGAGCTCCTACGAGCAGTACTTC CASSPFGSGSSYEQYF
TRBJ2-7 once TRBV11-3 NA TGTGCCAGCAGCTTACGGGACGGGGAGCAGTACTTC CASSLRDGEQYF
TRBJ2-1 NA TRBV18 NA TGTGCCAGCTCACCGGGACAAAACTCCTACAATGAGCAGTTCTTC CASSPGQNSYNEQFF
TRBJ2-1 NA TRBV19 TRBD1 TGTGCCAGCGGGCGATCCGGACAGGGCTCCTACAATGAGCAGTTCTTC CASGRSGQGSYNEQFF
TRBJ2-3 NA TRBV5-1 TRBD1 TGCGCCAGCAGCGTAGGGACAGGGCTAGATACGCAGTATTTT CASSVGTGLDTQYF
TRBJ2-4 NA TRBV2 NA TGTGCCAGCAGTGAAGGGCGGAGGGAAGTGATCGCCAAAAACATTCAGTACTTC CASSEGRREVIAKNIQYF
TRBJ1-2 NA TRBV27 TRBD1 TGTGCCAGCAGTCGGAGCTCACAGGGACAGGGGCGTGGTGGCTACACCTTC CASSRSSQGQGRGGYTF
TRBJ1-5 NA TRBV5-1 NA TGCGCCAGCAGCTTGGCCGGTCAGGGTCAGCCCCAGCATTTT CASSLAGQGQPQHF
TRBJ2-2 NA TRBV30 NA TGTGCCTGCGGACCTCGAGGACGGGAGAGAGGGACCGGGGAGCTGTTTTTT CACGPRGRERGTGELFF
TRBJ2-7 NA TRBV6-1 TRBD2 TGTGCCAGCAGTGGCGGCATTAGCGGGATGGGTTACGAGCAGTACTTC CASSGGISGMGYEQYF
TRBJ2-1 NA TRBV2 NA TGTGCCAGCAGTTCCCGGACTGGATTCAATGAGCAGTTCTTC CASSSRTGFNEQFF
TRBJ2-7 NA TRBV6-1 NA TGTGCCACCGATCCGCGGACCTACGAGCAGTACTTC CATDPRTYEQYF